Listed below are T cell receptor beta chains from one sample, sequenced in a study of blood T cells in healthy people across ages. In TCRdb, the 5' RACE reads were re-called with MiXCR into one record per CDR3 protein. The sample gives about 800,000 distinct CDR3 sequences, 58% of which show up once; over 20% is in the top ten. The source material was blood. These receptors were obtained from a man aged 25-45 years in good health. Each CDR3 is given with its conserved first and last residue. Fields, in order: V gene, J gene, clone size, D gene, CDR3 DNA, CDR3 protein. A D gene is named only where the DNA matches it firmly. Size is stated for part of the rows, as once, few or many counts, or as a class when the clone is expanded.

v_gene: TRBV12-3/TRBV12-4; j_gene: TRBJ2-7; abundance: few; d_gene: TRBD1; CDR3nt: TGTGCCAGCAGTGATTTCCCCGGGACAGTAAGCTCCTACGAGCAGTACTTC; CDR3aa: CASSDFPGTVSSYEQYF
v_gene: TRBV5-6; j_gene: TRBJ1-2; abundance: .; d_gene: TRBD1; CDR3nt: TGTGCCAGCAGTCCCTACAGCCCGGGACAGGCACTGTATGGCTACACCTTC; CDR3aa: CASSPYSPGQALYGYTF
v_gene: TRBV25-1; j_gene: TRBJ2-5; abundance: many; d_gene: TRBD1; CDR3nt: TGTGCCAGCAGTCCGCGACAGGGGGCGGGAGAGACCCAGTACTTC; CDR3aa: CASSPRQGAGETQYF
v_gene: TRBV7-6; j_gene: TRBJ2-3; abundance: few; d_gene: .; CDR3nt: TGTGCCAGCAGCTTAGCCCTAGCAGCAGATACGCAGTATTTT; CDR3aa: CASSLALAADTQYF
v_gene: TRBV20-1; j_gene: TRBJ1-6; abundance: .; d_gene: TRBD1; CDR3nt: TGCAGTGCTAGAGGAGCGGACAGGGTTTTTTCACCCCTCCACTTT; CDR3aa: CSARGADRVFSPLHF
v_gene: TRBV29-1; j_gene: TRBJ1-1; abundance: few; d_gene: .; CDR3nt: TGCAGCGTTGAAGATCCGGGGGGAAGGGGGACTGAAGCTTTCTTT; CDR3aa: CSVEDPGGRGTEAFF
v_gene: TRBV6-5; j_gene: TRBJ1-2; abundance: .; d_gene: .; CDR3nt: TGTGCCAGCAGTTACTCGAGGACCAGCAGTGGCTACACCTTC; CDR3aa: CASSYSRTSSGYTF
v_gene: TRBV10-3; j_gene: TRBJ2-5; abundance: .; d_gene: .; CDR3nt: TGTGCCATCAGTGCTTCAGGGAATAGAACGGTAAAAGAGACCCAGTACTTC; CDR3aa: CAISASGNRTVKETQYF
v_gene: TRBV5-1; j_gene: TRBJ2-1; abundance: .; d_gene: TRBD2; CDR3nt: TGCGCCAGCAGCCCGGGACTAGCGGGGGGGAAAGAGACCCAGTTCTTC; CDR3aa: CASSPGLAGGKETQFF
v_gene: TRBV12-3/TRBV12-4; j_gene: TRBJ1-4; abundance: .; d_gene: .; CDR3nt: TGTGCCAGCACTACAGGGTCCTGGGAAAAACTGTTTTTT; CDR3aa: CASTTGSWEKLFF
v_gene: TRBV4-3; j_gene: TRBJ2-4; abundance: .; d_gene: TRBD2; CDR3nt: TGCGCCAGCAGCCGCGTAGGGGCTAGCGGTAAAAACAGTCAGTACTTC; CDR3aa: CASSRVGASGKNSQYF
v_gene: TRBV25-1; j_gene: TRBJ1-5; abundance: many; d_gene: .; CDR3nt: TGTGCCAGCAGTGACGGTACAGGGCCCCAGCATTTT; CDR3aa: CASSDGTGPQHF
v_gene: TRBV14; j_gene: TRBJ2-5; abundance: few; d_gene: .; CDR3nt: TGTGCCAGCAGCCAAGATTGGGGGGGGGCCGAGACCCAGTACTTC; CDR3aa: CASSQDWGGAETQYF
v_gene: TRBV20-1; j_gene: TRBJ2-7; abundance: few; d_gene: TRBD2; CDR3nt: TGCAGTGCTGGACGCCAGCGGGGCTTCAGCTCCTACGAGCAGTACTTC; CDR3aa: CSAGRQRGFSSYEQYF
v_gene: TRBV9; j_gene: TRBJ2-1; abundance: .; d_gene: TRBD2; CDR3nt: TGTGCCAGCAGCGTTAGCGGGAATAAATACAATGAGCAGTTCTTC; CDR3aa: CASSVSGNKYNEQFF
v_gene: TRBV7-2; j_gene: TRBJ2-5; abundance: .; d_gene: .; CDR3nt: TGTGCCAGCAACCCTCCGGGGCCCAAAGAGACCCAGTACTTC; CDR3aa: CASNPPGPKETQYF
v_gene: TRBV25-1; j_gene: TRBJ2-1; abundance: many; d_gene: .; CDR3nt: TGTGCCAGCAGAGAGGGGCGGGTCAATGAGCAGTTCTTC; CDR3aa: CASREGRVNEQFF